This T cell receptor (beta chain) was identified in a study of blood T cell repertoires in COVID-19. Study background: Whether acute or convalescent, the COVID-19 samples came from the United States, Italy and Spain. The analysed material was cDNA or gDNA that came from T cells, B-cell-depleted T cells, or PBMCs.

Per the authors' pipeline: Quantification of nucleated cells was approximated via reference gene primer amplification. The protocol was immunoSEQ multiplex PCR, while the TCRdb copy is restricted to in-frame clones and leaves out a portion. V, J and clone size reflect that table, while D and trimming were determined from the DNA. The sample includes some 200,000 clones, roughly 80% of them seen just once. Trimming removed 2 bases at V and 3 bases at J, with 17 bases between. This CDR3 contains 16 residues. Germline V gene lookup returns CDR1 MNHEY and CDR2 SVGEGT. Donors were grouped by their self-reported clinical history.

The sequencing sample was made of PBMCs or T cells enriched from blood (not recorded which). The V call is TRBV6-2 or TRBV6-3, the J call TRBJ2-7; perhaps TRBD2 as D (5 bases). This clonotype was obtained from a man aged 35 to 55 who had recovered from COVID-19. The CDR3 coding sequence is TGTGCCAGCAGTTACCCCCGTGGGAGCGTCGACTACGAGCAGTACTTC. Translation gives CASSYPRGSVDYEQYF.